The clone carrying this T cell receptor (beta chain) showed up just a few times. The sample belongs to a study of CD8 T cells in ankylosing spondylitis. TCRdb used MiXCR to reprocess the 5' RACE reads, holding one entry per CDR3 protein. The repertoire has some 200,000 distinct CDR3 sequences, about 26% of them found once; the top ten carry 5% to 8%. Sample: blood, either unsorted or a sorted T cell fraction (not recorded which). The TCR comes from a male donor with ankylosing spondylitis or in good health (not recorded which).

The CDR3 is CSARDPRTSGRYEQYF. The CDR3 coding sequence is TGCAGTGCTAGAGACCCTAGGACTAGCGGGAGGTACGAGCAGTACTTC. The gene calls are TRBV20-1 and TRBJ2-7, with 14 bases fitting TRBD2. This CDR3 is built from 16 residues. Germline CDR1 is DFQATT and CDR2 is SNEGSKA (reference sequence). The ends lost 0 bases at V and 4 bases at J; junction bases unmatched: 5.